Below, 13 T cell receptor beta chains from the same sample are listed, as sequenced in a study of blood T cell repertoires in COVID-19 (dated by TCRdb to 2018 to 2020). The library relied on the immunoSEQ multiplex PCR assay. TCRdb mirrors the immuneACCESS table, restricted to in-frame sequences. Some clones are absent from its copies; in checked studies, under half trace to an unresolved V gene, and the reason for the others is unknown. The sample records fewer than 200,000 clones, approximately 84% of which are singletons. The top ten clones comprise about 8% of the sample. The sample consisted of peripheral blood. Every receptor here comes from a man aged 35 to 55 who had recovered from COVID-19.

The CDR3 sequence is CASSSTGGNQPQHF. In DNA, the CDR3 is TGCGCCAGCAGCAGTACAGGGGGCAATCAGCCCCAGCATTTT. This chain joins TRBV4-1 and TRBJ1-5, with 7 bases matching TRBD1. The trim removed 5 bases at V and 2 bases at J, leaving 3 bases unmatched. The CDR3 is made up of 14 amino acids. Germline V gene lookup returns CDR1 MGHRA and CDR2 YSYEKL.

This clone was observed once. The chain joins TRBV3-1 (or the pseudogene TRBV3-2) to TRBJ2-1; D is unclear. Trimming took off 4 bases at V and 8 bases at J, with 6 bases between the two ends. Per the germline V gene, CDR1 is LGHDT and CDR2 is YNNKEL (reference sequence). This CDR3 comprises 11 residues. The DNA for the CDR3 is TGTGCCAGCAGCCTATACTATGAGCAGTTCTTC. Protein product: CASSLYYEQFF.

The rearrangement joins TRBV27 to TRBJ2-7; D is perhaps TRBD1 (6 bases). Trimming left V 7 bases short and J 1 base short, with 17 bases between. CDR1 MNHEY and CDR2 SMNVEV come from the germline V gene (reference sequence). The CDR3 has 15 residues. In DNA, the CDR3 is TGTGCCAGCAAAATTGGGGCCGGGACATCCTACGAGCAGTACTTC. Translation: CASKIGAGTSYEQYF.

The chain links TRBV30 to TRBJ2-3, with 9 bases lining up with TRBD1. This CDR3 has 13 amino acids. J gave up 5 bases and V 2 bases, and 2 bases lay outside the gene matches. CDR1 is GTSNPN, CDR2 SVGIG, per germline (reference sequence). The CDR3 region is CAWSQGQGDTQYF. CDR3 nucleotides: TGTGCCTGGAGTCAGGGACAGGGAGATACGCAGTATTTT.

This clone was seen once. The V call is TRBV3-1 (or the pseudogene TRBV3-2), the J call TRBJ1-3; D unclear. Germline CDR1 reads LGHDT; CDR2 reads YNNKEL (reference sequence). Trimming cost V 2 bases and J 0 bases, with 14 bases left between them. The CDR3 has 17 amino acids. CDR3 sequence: CASSQFQADFSGNTIYF. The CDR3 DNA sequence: TGTGCCAGCAGCCAATTCCAAGCTGATTTCTCTGGAAACACCATATATTTT.

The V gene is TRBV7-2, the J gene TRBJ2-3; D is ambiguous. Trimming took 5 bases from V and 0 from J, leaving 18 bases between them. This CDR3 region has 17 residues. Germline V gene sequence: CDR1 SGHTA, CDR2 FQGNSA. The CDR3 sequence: CASSPRPVVVSTDTQYF. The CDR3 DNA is TGTGCCAGCAGCCCTAGACCCGTTGTGGTCAGCACAGATACGCAGTATTTT.

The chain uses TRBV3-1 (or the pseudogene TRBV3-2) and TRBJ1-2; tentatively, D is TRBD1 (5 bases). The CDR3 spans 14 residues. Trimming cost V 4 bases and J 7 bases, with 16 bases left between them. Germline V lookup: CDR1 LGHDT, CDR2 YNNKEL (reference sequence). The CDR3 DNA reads TGTGCCAGCAGCCTCCCGACAGACCCCTCTGGCTACACCTTC. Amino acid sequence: CASSLPTDPSGYTF.

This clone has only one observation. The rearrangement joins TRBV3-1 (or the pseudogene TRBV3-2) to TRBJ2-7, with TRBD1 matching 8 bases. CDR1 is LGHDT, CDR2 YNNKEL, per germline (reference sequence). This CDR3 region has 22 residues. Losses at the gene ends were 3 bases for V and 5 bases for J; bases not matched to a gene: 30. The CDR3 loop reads CASSHKQTALTLTGQETHEQYF. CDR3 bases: TGTGCCAGCAGCCATAAACAAACCGCGTTAACGTTAACGGGACAGGAGACCCACGAGCAGTACTTC.

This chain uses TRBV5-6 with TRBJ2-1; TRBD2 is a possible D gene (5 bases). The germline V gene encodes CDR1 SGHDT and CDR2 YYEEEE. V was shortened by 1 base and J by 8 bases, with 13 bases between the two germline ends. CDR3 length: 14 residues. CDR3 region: CASSLISDFDEQFF. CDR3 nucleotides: TGTGCCAGCAGCTTGATTAGCGACTTCGATGAGCAGTTCTTC.

CDR3 coding DNA: TGTGCCATCAGACGTCGGGGAAGCACAGATACGCAGTATTTT. This translates into CAIRRRGSTDTQYF. This chain links TRBV10-3 with TRBJ2-3, with D possibly TRBD2 on 5 matching bases. V lost 6 bases and J 0 bases, leaving 10 bases between the germline ends. Germline lookup yields CDR1 ENHRY and CDR2 SYGVKD. The CDR3 length is 14 residues.

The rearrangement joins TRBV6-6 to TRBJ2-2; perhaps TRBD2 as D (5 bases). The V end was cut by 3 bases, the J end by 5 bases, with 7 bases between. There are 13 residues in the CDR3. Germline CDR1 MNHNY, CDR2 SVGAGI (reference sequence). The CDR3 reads CASSYRETGELFF. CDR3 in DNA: TGTGCCAGCAGTTATCGGGAAACCGGGGAGCTGTTTTTT.

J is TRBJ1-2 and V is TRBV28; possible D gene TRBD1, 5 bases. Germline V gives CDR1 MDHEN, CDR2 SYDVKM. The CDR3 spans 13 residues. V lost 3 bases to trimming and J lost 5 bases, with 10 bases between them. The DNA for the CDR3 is TGTGCCAGCAGTTTTCTGGCAGGGTATGGCTACACCTTC. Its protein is CASSFLAGYGYTF.

The DNA for the CDR3 is TGTGCCAGCAGCTTAAACAGGGTAGAGACTTTCTTT. It codes for CASSLNRVETFF. This chain links TRBV7-9 with TRBJ1-1, with D possibly TRBD1 on 6 matching bases. Trimming left V 2 bases short and J 12 bases short, with 13 bases between. Germline CDR1 SEHNR, CDR2 FQNEAQ (reference sequence). The length of the CDR3 is 12 residues.